Shown below are 7 T cell receptor beta chains from a single sample sequenced in a study of blood T cell repertoires in COVID-19. Measured with immunoSEQ multiplex PCR; TCRdb has only the in-frame clones, and not every one. In the table there are about 210,000 clones, roughly four fifths of which are singletons. Material for sequencing was PBMCs or T cells enriched from blood (not recorded which). These receptors all stem from a man aged 35 to 55 who had recovered from COVID-19.

The V call is TRBV9, the J call TRBJ2-5; D is possibly TRBD1 (6 bases). The CDR3 covers 14 residues. Germline CDR1 and CDR2: SGDLS and YYNGEE. Trimming took off 1 base at V and 3 bases at J, with 10 bases between the two ends. CDR3 in DNA: TGTGCCAGCAGCGTACAGGGGCAGGAAGAGACCCAGTACTTC. It encodes CASSVQGQEETQYF. Full variable domain (remainder filled in from reference TRBV9 and TRBJ2-5): DSGVTQTPKHLITATGQRVTLRCSPRSGDLSVYWYQQSLDQGLQFLIQYYNGEERAKGNILERFSAQQFPDLHSELNLSSLELGDSALYFCASSVQGQEETQYFGPGTRLLVL.

The J gene is TRBJ1-6, the V gene TRBV6-5, with a tentative D call TRBD1 (6 bases). CDR1 MNHEY and CDR2 SVGAGI come from the germline V gene. V lost 6 bases and J lost 7, with 13 bases in between. This CDR3 comprises 14 residues. CDR3 region: CASRTGSPNSPLHF. The CDR3 DNA is TGTGCCAGCAGAACAGGGAGCCCGAATTCACCCCTCCACTTT.

The chain carries TRBV6-4 and TRBJ2-3; TRBD2 agrees at 11 bases. The CDR3 spans 16 residues. V lost 5 bases to trimming and J lost 2 bases; unmatched junction nucleotides: 6. Germline values: CDR1 MRHNA, CDR2 SNTAGT. The CDR3 region is CASSPRLAGNTDTQYF. CDR3 in DNA: TGTGCCAGCAGTCCAAGACTAGCGGGGAACACAGATACGCAGTATTTT.

The table lists this clone with a few counts. The CDR3 DNA is TGTGCCAGTAGTATCAAACAGGGGAGGATGACAGATACGCAGTATTTT. Protein: CASSIKQGRMTDTQYF. The rearrangement joins TRBV19 to TRBJ2-3, with D maybe TRBD1 (7 bases). Looked up from germline, CDR1 is LNHDA and CDR2 is SQIVND (reference sequence). This CDR3 contains 16 residues. With 3 bases removed from V and 3 bases from J, the gap between germline ends came to 16 bases.

The gene calls are TRBV9 and TRBJ2-7, with TRBD1 matching over 8 bases. CDR3 size: 13 residues. Germline V gene sequence: CDR1 SGDLS, CDR2 YYNGEE. With 4 bases clipped from V and 6 bases from J, the junction kept 6 bases outside the gene matches. The CDR3 DNA reads as TGTGCCAGCAGCTTACGGACAGGGACCGAGCAGTACTTC. This gives the protein CASSLRTGTEQYF.

This chain links TRBV18 with TRBJ1-3; D possibly corresponds to TRBD1 (5 bases). V was clipped by 0 bases and J by 3 bases, with 12 bases between them. The CDR3 extends over 16 amino acids. Germline V gene sequence: CDR1 KGHSH, CDR2 LQKENI. The CDR3 sequence is CASSPPDGGRGNTIYF. CDR3 sequence (DNA): TGTGCCAGCTCACCACCCGACGGGGGACGTGGAAACACCATATATTTT. Full variable domain (rest looked up from reference TRBV18 and TRBJ1-3): NAGVMQNPRHLVRRRGQEARLRCSPMKGHSHVYWYRQLPEEGLKFMVYLQKENIIDESGMPKERFSAEFPKEGPSILRIQQVVRGDSAAYFCASSPPDGGRGNTIYFGEGSWLTVV.

This clone was counted many times. The chain carries TRBV5-5 and TRBJ2-7; D is perhaps TRBD1 (5 bases). Germline CDR1 SGHKS, CDR2 YYEKEE (reference sequence). V gave up 2 bases and J gave up 6 bases, with 15 bases separating them. The CDR3 runs to 14 residues. As DNA, the CDR3 is TGTGCCAGCAGCTTCGATCCAGGGAAGGGCGAGCAGTACTTC. Protein sequence: CASSFDPGKGEQYF.